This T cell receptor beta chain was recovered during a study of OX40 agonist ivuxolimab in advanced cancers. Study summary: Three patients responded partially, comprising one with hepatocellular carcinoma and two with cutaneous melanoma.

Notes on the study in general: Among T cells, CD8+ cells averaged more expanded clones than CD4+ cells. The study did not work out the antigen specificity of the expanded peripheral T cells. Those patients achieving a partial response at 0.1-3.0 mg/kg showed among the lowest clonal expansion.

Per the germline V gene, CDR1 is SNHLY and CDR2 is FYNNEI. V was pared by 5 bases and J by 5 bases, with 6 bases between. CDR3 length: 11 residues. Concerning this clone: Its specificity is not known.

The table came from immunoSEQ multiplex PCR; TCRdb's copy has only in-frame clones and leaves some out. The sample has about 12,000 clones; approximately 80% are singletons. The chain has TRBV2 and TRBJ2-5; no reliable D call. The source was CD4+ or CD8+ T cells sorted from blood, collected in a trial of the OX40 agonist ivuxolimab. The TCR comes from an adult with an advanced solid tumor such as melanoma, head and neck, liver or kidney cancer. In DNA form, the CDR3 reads TGTGCCAGCAGTCCCACGGAGACCCAGTACTTC. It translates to CASSPTETQYF.